This T cell receptor beta chain was retrieved from a study of blood T cell repertoires in COVID-19. Study at large: Donors in the United States, Italy and Spain gave samples during acute or convalescent COVID-19. PBMCs, B-cell-depleted T cells, or T cells provided the cDNA or gDNA that made up the material.

This clone was seen more than once but under ten times. Original processing notes: Nucleated cell counts were estimated from reference gene primer amplification. The method was immunoSEQ multiplex PCR; TCRdb's version includes in-frame clones alone and lacks a portion of them. The D gene and trimming were derived from the DNA, and the V and J assignments and clone size from that table. The data show about 150,000 clones, with around 84% seen just once and around 8.1% held by the top ten. CDR1 and CDR2 from the germline V gene are GTSNPN and SVGIG (reference sequence). The CDR3 has 13 amino acids. The ends were cut back, 0 bases at V and 4 bases at J, with 9 bases in the middle.

The sequence was collected from a woman aged 55-69 years with COVID-19, enrolled during active disease. The source material was peripheral blood. The V gene is TRBV30, the J gene TRBJ1-1; the D is unclear. The chain's CDR3 is CAWSVGEFTEAFF. The DNA for the CDR3 is TGTGCCTGGAGTGTCGGGGAATTCACTGAAGCTTTCTTT.